The 4 T cell receptor beta chains given below trace back to one sample, sequenced in a study of CD8+ T cells in alopecia areata (dated by TCRdb to 2016 to 2018). Interpreted using the paper, the time point label stands for: baseline before oral tofacitinib. Library generation was performed with the immunoSEQ multiplex PCR assay. To provide template for TCR sequencing, every sample had RNA extracted and reverse transcribed into cDNA. TCRdb mirrors the immuneACCESS table, restricted to in-frame sequences. Some clones are absent from its copies; in checked studies, under half trace to an unresolved V gene, and the reason for the others is unknown. The table for this sample lists 180,000 or so clones; roughly 59% of them were counted only once. Roughly 1.7% of the sample is in the top ten clones. The specimen comprised CD4+ T cells sorted from blood, sampled at week 0. These receptors originate from a human donor with alopecia areata.

This clone occurred once. The CDR3 here is CASSSSGGAGTQYF. CDR3 coding DNA: TGTGCCAGCAGCAGTAGCGGGGGGGCCGGTACCCAGTACTTC. This chain connects TRBV7-2 to TRBJ2-5; 11 nucleotides align to TRBD2. The trim removed 5 bases at V and 8 bases at J, leaving 7 bases unmatched. The V gene's germline CDR1 is SGHTA and CDR2 FQGNSA. The CDR3 consists of 14 residues. The variable domain in full, completed from reference TRBV7-2 and TRBJ2-5, reads GAGVSQSPSNKVTEKGKDVELRCDPISGHTALYWYRQSLGQGLEFLIYFQGNSAPDKSGLPSDRFSAERTGGSVSTLTIQRTQQEDSAVYLCASSSSGGAGTQYFGPGTRLLVL.

The chain carries TRBV2 and TRBJ1-5; D remains unclear. This CDR3 comprises 13 residues. Trimming pared 6 bases from V and 3 bases from J, leaving 9 bases between. Germline V gene lookup returns CDR1 SNHLY and CDR2 FYNNEI. The CDR3 here is CASRSGFNQPQHF. The CDR3 region has the DNA TGTGCCAGCAGGTCGGGATTCAATCAGCCCCAGCATTTT.

The chain joins TRBV5-1 to TRBJ1-6; D call uncertain. There are 14 residues in the CDR3. Trimming shortened V by 3 bases and J by 4 bases, and 8 bases separated the two germline ends. CDR1 is SGHRS, CDR2 YFSETQ, per germline. The CDR3 nucleotides are TGCGCCAGCAGCTCCGAGGGATATAATTCACCCCTCCACTTT. The encoded protein is CASSSEGYNSPLHF. Filled out from reference TRBV5-1 and TRBJ1-6, the complete variable domain reads KAGVTQTPRYLIKTRGQQVTLSCSPISGHRSVSWYQQTPGQGLQFLFEYFSETQRNKGNFPGRFSGRQFSNSRSEMNVSTLELGDSALYLCASSSEGYNSPLHFGNGTRLTVT.

V usage is TRBV29-1 and J usage is TRBJ1-2; weak D call: TRBD1 (6 bases). CDR3 length: 14 amino acids. Germline CDR1 reads SQVTM; CDR2 reads ANQGSEA. Trimming cost V 3 bases and J 0 bases, with 11 bases left between them. CDR3 in amino acids: CSVEAQGTNYGYTF. DNA for the CDR3: TGCAGCGTTGAGGCACAGGGTACTAACTATGGCTACACCTTC.